This TCR beta chain was recovered during a study of radiotherapy plus CTLA-4 blockade in lung cancer. Whole-study context: In roughly 19% of patients, objective responses were seen; roughly 28% had disease control. Study-wide findings and caveats: Dynamics of early blood T cell clones, together with interferon-beta, were reportedly the best predictors of response.

The method was immunoSEQ multiplex PCR; TCRdb's version includes in-frame clones alone and lacks a portion of them. The table lists around 130,000 clones, around 90% of them singletons. Ipilimumab CTLA-4 blockade and focal radiation were given to patients with chemo-refractory metastatic non-small-cell lung cancer. Concerning this clone itself: The antigen is not known.

Specimen: peripheral blood, collected from a patient treated with radiotherapy plus ipilimumab. The sequence derives from a human donor with non-small cell lung cancer that progressed on radiotherapy plus ipilimumab.

The CDR3 loop is CASSIPVLAGGNTGELFF. CDR3 in DNA: TGTGCCAGCAGCATCCCCGTGCTAGCGGGAGGGAACACCGGGGAGCTGTTTTTT. The chain couples TRBV7-2 to TRBJ2-2; TRBD2 aligns across 11 bases. The CDR3 extends over 18 amino acids. CDR1 and CDR2 (germline): SGHTA, FQGNSA. V was pared by 5 bases and J by 1 base, with 9 bases of the junction left unmatched.